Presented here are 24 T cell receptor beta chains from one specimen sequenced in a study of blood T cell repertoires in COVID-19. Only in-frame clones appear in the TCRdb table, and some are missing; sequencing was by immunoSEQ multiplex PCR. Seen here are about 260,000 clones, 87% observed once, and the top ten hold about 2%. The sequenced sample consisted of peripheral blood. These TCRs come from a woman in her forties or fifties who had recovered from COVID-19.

CDR3 nucleotide sequence: TGTGCCAGTATCGCTATCGGACAGATGAACACTGAAGCTTTCTTT. Translation: CASIAIGQMNTEAFF. The rearrangement uses TRBV19 and TRBJ1-1; a possible D gene is TRBD1 (6 bases). From germline, CDR1 is LNHDA and CDR2 SQIVND (reference sequence). The CDR3 contains 15 residues. V was cut by 7 bases and J by 0 bases, with 15 bases left in between.

The DNA of the CDR3 is TGTGCCAGCAGCTTTCAAGGAGAACTGACTGAAGCTTTCTTT. Its protein product is CASSFQGELTEAFF. This rearrangement joins TRBV7-9 to TRBJ1-1, with no clear D. Germline CDR1 reads SEHNR; CDR2 reads FQNEAQ (reference sequence). The CDR3 has 14 residues. V lost 3 bases and J lost 5, with 13 bases in between.

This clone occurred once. The CDR3 loop reads CASSLDLRVNYGYTF. The CDR3 DNA follows: TGTGCCAGCAGCTTAGACCTCAGGGTGAACTATGGCTACACCTTC. The rearrangement links TRBV7-9 to TRBJ1-2; possible D gene TRBD1, 5 bases. Germline CDR1 SEHNR, CDR2 FQNEAQ (reference sequence). V lost 1 base, J lost 2 bases, and 11 bases lay in between. The CDR3 runs 15 residues. Full variable domain (outside the CDR3, taken from reference TRBV7-9 and TRBJ1-2): DTGVSQNPRHKITKRGQNVTFRCDPISEHNRLYWYRQTLGQGPEFLTYFQNEAQLEKSRLLSDRFSAERPKGSFSTLEIQRTEQGDSAMYLCASSLDLRVNYGYTFGSGTRLTVV.

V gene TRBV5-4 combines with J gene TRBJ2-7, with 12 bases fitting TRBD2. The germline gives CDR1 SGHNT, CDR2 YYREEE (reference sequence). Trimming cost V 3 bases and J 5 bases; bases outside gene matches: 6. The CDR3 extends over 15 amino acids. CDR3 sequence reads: CASSYGTSGWDEQYF. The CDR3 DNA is TGTGCCAGCAGCTACGGGACTAGCGGGTGGGACGAGCAGTACTTC.

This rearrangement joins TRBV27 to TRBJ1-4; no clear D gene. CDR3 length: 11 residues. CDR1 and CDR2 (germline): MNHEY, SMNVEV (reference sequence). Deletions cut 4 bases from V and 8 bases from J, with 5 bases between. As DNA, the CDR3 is TGTGCCAGCAGTTCTGAGGAAAAACTGTTTTTT. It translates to CASSSEEKLFF.

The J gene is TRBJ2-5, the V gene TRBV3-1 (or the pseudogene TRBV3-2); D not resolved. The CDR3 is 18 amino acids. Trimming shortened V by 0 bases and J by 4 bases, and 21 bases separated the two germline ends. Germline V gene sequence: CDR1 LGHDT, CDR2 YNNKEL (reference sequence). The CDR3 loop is CASSQEDGRPPYLETQYF. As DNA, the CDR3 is TGTGCCAGCAGCCAAGAGGATGGCAGGCCTCCTTACTTAGAGACCCAGTACTTC.

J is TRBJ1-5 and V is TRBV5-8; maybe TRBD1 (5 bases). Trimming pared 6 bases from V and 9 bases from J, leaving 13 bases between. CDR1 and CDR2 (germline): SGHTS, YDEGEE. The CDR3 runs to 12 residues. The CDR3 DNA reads TGTGCCAGCACGGCCGACCAGGGGCCCCAGCATTTT. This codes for CASTADQGPQHF.

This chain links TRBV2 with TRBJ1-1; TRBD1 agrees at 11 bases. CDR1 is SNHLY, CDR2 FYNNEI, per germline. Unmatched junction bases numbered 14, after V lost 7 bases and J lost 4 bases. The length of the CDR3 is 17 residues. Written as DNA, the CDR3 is TGTGCCAGCAACATGGGGACAGGGGGAACTATGCGCACTGAAGCTTTCTTT. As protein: CASNMGTGGTMRTEAFF.

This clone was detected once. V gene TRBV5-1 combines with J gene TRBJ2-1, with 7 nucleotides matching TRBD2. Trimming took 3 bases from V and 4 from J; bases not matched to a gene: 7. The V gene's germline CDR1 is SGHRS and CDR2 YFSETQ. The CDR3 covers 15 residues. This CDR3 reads CASSSSGNLYNEQFF. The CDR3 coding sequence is TGCGCCAGCAGCTCTAGCGGAAATTTGTACAATGAGCAGTTCTTC.

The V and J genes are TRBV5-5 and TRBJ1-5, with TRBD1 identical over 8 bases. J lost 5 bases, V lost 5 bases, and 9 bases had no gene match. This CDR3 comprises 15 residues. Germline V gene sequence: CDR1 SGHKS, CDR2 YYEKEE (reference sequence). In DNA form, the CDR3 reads TGTGCCAGCAGAGAAGGACAGGGACGGGATCAGCCCCAGCATTTT. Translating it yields CASREGQGRDQPQHF. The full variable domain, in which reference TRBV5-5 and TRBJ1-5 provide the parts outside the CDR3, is DAGVTQSPTHLIKTRGQQVTLRCSPISGHKSVSWYQQVLGQGPQFIFQYYEKEERGRGNFPDRFSARQFPNYSSELNVNALLLGDSALYLCASREGQGRDQPQHFGDGTRLSIL.

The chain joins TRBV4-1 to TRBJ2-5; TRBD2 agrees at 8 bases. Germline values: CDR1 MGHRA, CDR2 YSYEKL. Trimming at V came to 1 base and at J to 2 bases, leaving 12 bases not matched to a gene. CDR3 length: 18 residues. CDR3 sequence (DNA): TGCGCCAGCAGCCAAGGGAGAAGTCTAGCGGGTCCACAAGAGACCCAGTACTTC. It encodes CASSQGRSLAGPQETQYF.

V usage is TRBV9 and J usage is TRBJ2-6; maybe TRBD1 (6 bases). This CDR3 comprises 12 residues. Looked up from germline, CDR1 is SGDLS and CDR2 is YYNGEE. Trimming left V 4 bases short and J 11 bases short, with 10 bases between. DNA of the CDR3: TGTGCCAGCAGCTTTACAGGGTACGTCCTGACTTTC. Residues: CASSFTGYVLTF.

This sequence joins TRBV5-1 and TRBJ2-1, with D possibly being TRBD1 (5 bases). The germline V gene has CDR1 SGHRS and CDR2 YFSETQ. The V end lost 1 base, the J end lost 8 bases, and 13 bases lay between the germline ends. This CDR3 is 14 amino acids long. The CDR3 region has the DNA TGCGCCAGCAGCTTGATGGACATTGTGGATGAGCAGTTCTTC. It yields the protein CASSLMDIVDEQFF.

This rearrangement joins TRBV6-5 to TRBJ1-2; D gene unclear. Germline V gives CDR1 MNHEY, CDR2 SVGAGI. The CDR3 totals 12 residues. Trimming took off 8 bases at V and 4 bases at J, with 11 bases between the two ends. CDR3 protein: CASFLSGYGYTF. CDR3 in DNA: TGTGCCAGCTTCCTGAGCGGCTATGGCTACACCTTC.

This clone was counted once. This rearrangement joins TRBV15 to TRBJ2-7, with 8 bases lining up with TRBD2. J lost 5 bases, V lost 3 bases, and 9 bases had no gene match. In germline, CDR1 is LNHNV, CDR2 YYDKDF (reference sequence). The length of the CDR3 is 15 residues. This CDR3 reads CATSSPSRGGNEQYF. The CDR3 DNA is TGTGCCACCAGCAGCCCTTCCCGGGGGGGCAACGAGCAGTACTTC. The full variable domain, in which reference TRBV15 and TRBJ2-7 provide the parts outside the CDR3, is DAMVIQNPRYQVTQFGKPVTLSCSQTLNHNVMYWYQQKSSQAPKLLFHYYDKDFNNEADTPDNFQSRRPNTSFCFLDIRSPGLGDTAMYLCATSSPSRGGNEQYFGPGTRLTVT.

The CDR3: CASSSLAGSDEQYF. DNA for the CDR3: TGTGCCAGCAGCTCTCTAGCGGGATCCGACGAGCAGTACTTC. This sequence joins TRBV6-6 and TRBJ2-7; 9 bases are a match to TRBD2. J gave up 5 bases and V 6 bases, and 8 bases lay outside the gene matches. The CDR3 is made up of 14 amino acids. Germline lookup yields CDR1 MNHNY and CDR2 SVGAGI (reference sequence).

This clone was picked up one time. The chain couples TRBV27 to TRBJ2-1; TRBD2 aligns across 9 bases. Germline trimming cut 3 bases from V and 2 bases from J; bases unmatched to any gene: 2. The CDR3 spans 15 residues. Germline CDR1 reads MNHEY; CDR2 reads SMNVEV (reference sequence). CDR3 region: CASSLRTSAYNEQFF. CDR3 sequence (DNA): TGTGCCAGCAGTTTGAGGACTAGCGCCTACAATGAGCAGTTCTTC.

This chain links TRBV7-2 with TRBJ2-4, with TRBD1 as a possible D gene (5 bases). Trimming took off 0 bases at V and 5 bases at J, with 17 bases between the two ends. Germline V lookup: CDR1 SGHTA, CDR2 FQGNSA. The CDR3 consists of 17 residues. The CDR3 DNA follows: TGTGCCAGCAGCTTAGCTGCAGGGTCAGGTATTCAAAACATTCAGTACTTC. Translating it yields CASSLAAGSGIQNIQYF.

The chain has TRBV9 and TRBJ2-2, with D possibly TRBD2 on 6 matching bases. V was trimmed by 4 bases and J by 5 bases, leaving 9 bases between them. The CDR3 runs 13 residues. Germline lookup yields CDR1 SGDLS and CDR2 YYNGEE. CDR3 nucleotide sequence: TGTGCCAGCAGCACCCTAGCGACCGGGGAGCTGTTTTTT. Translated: CASSTLATGELFF.

The CDR3 here is CASSLLRGTEAFF. DNA for the CDR3: TGTGCCAGCAGTTTGCTGAGGGGGACTGAAGCTTTCTTT. This sequence joins TRBV7-2 and TRBJ1-1, with D tentatively TRBD1 (6 bases). The CDR3 has 13 amino acids. CDR1 SGHTA and CDR2 FQGNSA come from the germline V gene. Trimming took 6 bases from V and 5 from J, leaving 13 bases between them.

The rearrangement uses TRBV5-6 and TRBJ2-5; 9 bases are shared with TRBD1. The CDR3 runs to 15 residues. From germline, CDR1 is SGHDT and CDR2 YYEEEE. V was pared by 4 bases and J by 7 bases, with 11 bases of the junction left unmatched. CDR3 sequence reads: CASSPEGQGAGTQYF. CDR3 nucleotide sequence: TGTGCCAGCAGCCCGGAGGGACAGGGTGCGGGGACCCAGTACTTC.

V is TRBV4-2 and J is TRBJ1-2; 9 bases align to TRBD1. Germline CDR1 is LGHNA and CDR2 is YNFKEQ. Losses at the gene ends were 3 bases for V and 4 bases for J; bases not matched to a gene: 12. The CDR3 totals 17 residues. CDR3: CASSHGGQGLSPYGYTF. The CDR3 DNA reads TGTGCCAGCAGCCACGGTGGACAGGGGTTAAGTCCCTATGGCTACACCTTC.

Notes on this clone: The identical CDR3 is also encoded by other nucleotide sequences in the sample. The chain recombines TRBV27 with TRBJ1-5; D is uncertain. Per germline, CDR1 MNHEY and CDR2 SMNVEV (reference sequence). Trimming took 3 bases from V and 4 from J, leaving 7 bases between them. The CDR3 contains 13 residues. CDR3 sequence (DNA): TGTGCCAGCAGTTTCAGATCTAATCAGCCCCAGCATTTT. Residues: CASSFRSNQPQHF.

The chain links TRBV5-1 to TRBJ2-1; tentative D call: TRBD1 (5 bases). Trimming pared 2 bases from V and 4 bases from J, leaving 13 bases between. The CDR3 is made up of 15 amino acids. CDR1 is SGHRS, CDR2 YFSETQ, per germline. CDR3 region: CASSLVKGPYNEQFF. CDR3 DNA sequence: TGCGCCAGCAGCTTAGTCAAGGGGCCTTACAATGAGCAGTTCTTC.